The clone carrying this TCR beta chain was counted only a few times. The antigen remains unidentified. Germline V gene sequence: CDR1 DFQATT, CDR2 SNEGSKA (reference sequence). This CDR3 region has 13 residues. Trimming cost V 2 bases and J 1 base; bases outside gene matches: 0. Each CDR3 protein gets one entry after TCRdb re-called the RT-PCR reads with MiXCR. Among tens of thousands of distinct CDR3 sequences listed, approximately 54% were seen once. This entry is derived from a study of yellow fever vaccine responses in identical twins. General study findings and limits: Vaccine-induced T cell responses in twins were reportedly observed to appear partly convergent, partly personalized.

Sequencing used T cells from blood (PBMCs), unsorted or a sorted subset (not recorded which), obtained before or after yellow fever vaccination (not recorded which). The source of this sequence is a woman younger than 35 who received the yellow fever vaccine. The rearrangement uses TRBV20-1 and TRBJ2-3; 7 nucleotides align to TRBD2. CDR3 residues: CSARRGGTDTQYF. The CDR3 region has the DNA TGCAGTGCTAGACGGGGGGGCACAGATACGCAGTATTTT.